Below, 26 T cell receptor beta chains from the same sample are listed, as sequenced in a study of blood T cells in healthy people across ages. With a J-beta primer mix and a sample-barcoded 5' primer, a second PCR ran about 7 to 12 cycles. Each CDR3 protein is one row after TCRdb ran MiXCR on the 5' RACE reads. Altogether around 1,500,000 distinct CDR3 sequences are present, 28% being singletons, with the ten largest covering roughly 8.2%. The sequenced material came from blood. The receptors originated from a woman under 40 in good health.

The J gene is TRBJ2-5, the V gene TRBV24-1; D is unclear. Germline V gene lookup returns CDR1 KGHDR and CDR2 SFDVKD. The CDR3 loop spans 10 amino acids. Trimming stripped 8 bases from V and 3 bases from J, with 3 bases between. DNA for the CDR3: TGTGCCACCACCAAAGAGACCCAGTACTTC. Its protein product is CATTKETQYF.

Comments on this clonotype: This sequence may be a read error, since a much larger clone differs from it by one base. Lacking the conserved final phenylalanine or tryptophan, this CDR3 likely reflects a read error. The chain employs TRBV4-3 and TRBJ2-7; D gene uncertain. The CDR3 runs to 14 residues. V dropped 0 bases and J dropped 2 bases, with 8 bases sitting between them. Germline V CDR1 and CDR2: LGHNA, YSLEER. The DNA of the CDR3 is TGCGCCAGCAGCCAAGAGTCTGGAGCCTACGAGCAGTACTAC. This sequence encodes CASSQESGAYEQYY.

This clonotype has a handful of counts. The CDR3, as DNA: TGTGCAAGCCGTCCGCACTCGGCCGGAGCAGTCAACTATGGCTACACCTTC. Amino acids: CASRPHSAGAVNYGYTF. The chain is built from TRBV6-2 or TRBV6-3 and TRBJ1-2; D not certain. Germline V gene sequence: CDR1 MNHEY, CDR2 SVGEGT. CDR3 length: 17 residues.

In its sample, this clonotype was seen a few times. V gene TRBV12-3 or TRBV12-4 combines with J gene TRBJ2-1, with 14 nucleotides matching TRBD2. V shed 6 bases, J shed 9 bases, and the junction held 7 bases outside the gene matches. The CDR3 totals 15 residues. CDR3 amino acids: CASRKPGLAGAEQFF. The DNA for the CDR3 is TGTGCCAGCAGAAAACCGGGACTAGCGGGGGCTGAGCAGTTCTTC.

The V and J genes are TRBV10-1 and TRBJ2-1; 10 nucleotides line up with TRBD2. The CDR3 extends over 15 amino acids. Germline CDR1 and CDR2: WNHNN and SYGVQD (reference sequence). Trimming cost V 3 bases and J 7 bases; bases outside gene matches: 6. The CDR3 loop reads CASSESGRARNEQFF. CDR3 nucleotide sequence: TGCGCCAGCAGTGAAAGCGGGAGGGCCAGGAATGAGCAGTTCTTC.

The chain employs TRBV29-1 and TRBJ2-7, with 12 bases fitting TRBD2. Germline V gene sequence: CDR1 SQVTM, CDR2 ANQGSEA. V lost 5 bases, J lost 2 bases, and 1 base stayed unmatched. CDR3 length: 13 residues. CDR3 nucleotides: TGCAGCGTTTCTAGCGGGAGGGCCTACGAGCAGTACTTC. Protein product: CSVSSGRAYEQYF.

Points on this clonotype: Sequence at one end of the junction differs from germline and may be a read error. The J gene is TRBJ2-6, the V gene TRBV27; 8 nucleotides align to TRBD1. This CDR3 has 17 residues. In germline, CDR1 is MNHEY, CDR2 SMNVEV (reference sequence). The CDR3 sequence: CANSAGTGITVANVLTF. The CDR3 region has the DNA TGTGCCAACAGTGCCGGGACAGGTATTACTGTGGCCAACGTCCTGACTTTC.

To note about this clonotype: A junction boundary mismatches the germline segment, possibly from a read error. The chain combines TRBV7-2 with TRBJ2-4; 7 bases agree with TRBD1. The J call may be faulty, since TRBJ2-7 better matches the DNA end. CDR1 is SGHTA and CDR2 is FQGNSA in the germline V gene. This CDR3 has 16 residues. The CDR3 nucleotides are TGTGCCTGCAGCTTAGACCATGGGACAGCCTACTACGAGCAGTACTTC. This sequence encodes CACSLDHGTAYYEQYF.

Of note for this clonotype: Germline is not matched at one junction end, which may reflect a read error. The chain carries TRBV18 and TRBJ1-2; D perhaps matches TRBD1 (5 bases). There are 13 residues in the CDR3. Per the germline V gene, CDR1 is KGHSH and CDR2 is LQKENI. The CDR3 reads CTSSGSVEYGYTF. The CDR3 DNA follows: TGTACCAGCTCAGGGTCGGTCGAATATGGCTACACCTTC.

This clonotype is a singleton in its sample. A single base separates this from a much larger clone, so it may be a read error. J is TRBJ2-5 and V is TRBV7-9; D remains ambiguous. Trimming stripped 3 bases from V and 11 bases from J, with 16 bases between. The CDR3 covers 13 residues. Germline V lookup: CDR1 SEHNR, CDR2 FQNEAQ (reference sequence). CDR3: CASSLELLNEQYF. The CDR3 DNA reads as TGTGCCAGCAGCTTGGAACTCCTCAATGAGCAGTACTTC. Combining the CDR3 with reference TRBV7-9 and TRBJ2-5 gives the whole variable domain DTGVSQNPRHKITKRGQNVTFRCDPISEHNRLYWYRQTLGQGPEFLTYFQNEAQLEKSRLLSDRFSAERPKGSFSTLEIQRTEQGDSAMYLCASSLELLNEQYFGPGTRLLVL.

The chain carries TRBV7-3 and TRBJ2-1, with D unresolved. Between the trimmed V and J ends, which lost 3 bases and 4 bases, there was a span of 13 bases. Germline loops: CDR1 SGHTA, CDR2 FQGTGA. The CDR3 runs to 15 residues. The CDR3 protein is CASSFDSAVYNEQFF. The CDR3 DNA sequence: TGTGCCAGCAGCTTCGACTCCGCCGTGTACAATGAGCAGTTCTTC.

Remarks on this clonotype: Mismatch with germline at one junction end may stem from a read error. The chain has TRBV12-3 or TRBV12-4 and TRBJ2-1, with D hard to call. The CDR3 covers 15 residues. The CDR3 DNA is TGTACCAGCAGTTTATTCCCAACAGCTTACAATGAGCAGTTCTTC. This gives the protein CTSSLFPTAYNEQFF.

The chain joins TRBV7-2 to TRBJ2-5, with D possibly matching TRBD1 (6 bases). Looked up from germline, CDR1 is SGHTA and CDR2 is FQGNSA. This CDR3 contains 13 residues. The V end lost 4 bases, the J end lost 11 bases, and 17 bases lay between the germline ends. This chain's CDR3 is CASSYTGSIPQYF. As DNA, the CDR3 is TGTGCCAGCAGCTACACAGGGTCCATCCCGCAGTACTTC. Combining the CDR3 with reference TRBV7-2 and TRBJ2-5 gives the whole variable domain GAGVSQSPSNKVTEKGKDVELRCDPISGHTALYWYRQSLGQGLEFLIYFQGNSAPDKSGLPSDRFSAERTGGSVSTLTIQRTQQEDSAVYLCASSYTGSIPQYFGPGTRLLVL.

Turning to this clonotype: A much larger clone lies a single base off, so this may be a read error. This chain joins TRBV4-3 and TRBJ1-6; D ambiguous. Trimming cost V 4 bases and J 18 bases, with 22 bases left between them. Germline loops: CDR1 LGHNA, CDR2 YSLEER. The CDR3 has 14 residues. The CDR3 sequence: CASSPRAQTSTPHF. CDR3 nucleotide sequence: TGCGCCAGCAGCCCGCGGGCACAGACTTCAACCCCCCACTTT.

This clonotype was seen a handful of times. The CDR3 region is CSARPRASGPTEAFF. CDR3 nucleotide sequence: TGCAGTGCTAGACCGCGGGCCAGCGGACCCACTGAAGCTTTCTTT. The chain links TRBV20-1 to TRBJ1-1; D unresolved. Germline CDR1 reads DFQATT; CDR2 reads SNEGSKA (reference sequence). The CDR3 runs to 15 residues. Trimming cost V 2 bases and J 4 bases, with 17 bases left between them.

This chain uses TRBV20-1 with TRBJ2-7, with a possible D match to TRBD1 (5 bases). This CDR3 is 15 amino acids long. Germline-derived CDR1 and CDR2 are DFQATT and SNEGSKA (reference sequence). Trimming took 4 bases from V and 0 from J, leaving 16 bases between them. The CDR3 is CSATQTERSSYEQYF. Here the CDR3 DNA reads TGCAGTGCTACCCAGACAGAAAGAAGCTCCTACGAGCAGTACTTC.

This clonotype was seen more than once but under ten times. A junction boundary mismatches the germline segment, possibly from a read error. This chain links TRBV7-9 with TRBJ2-7; a weak D match, TRBD1 (6 bases). Germline CDR1 SEHNR, CDR2 FQNEAQ (reference sequence). This CDR3 region has 14 residues. The CDR3 DNA is TGTGCAAGCAGCGCCTCAGGGGAGTGGTACGAGCAGTACTTC. Translated: CASSASGEWYEQYF.

This chain joins TRBV6-5 and TRBJ1-4; no reliable D call. CDR3 length: 15 amino acids. The germline CDR1 and CDR2 sequences are MNHEY and SVGAGI. Deletions cut 2 bases from V and 0 bases from J, with 7 bases between. The chain's CDR3 is CASSYRAATNEKLFF. The CDR3 DNA reads as TGTGCCAGCAGTTACAGGGCAGCAACTAATGAAAAACTGTTTTTT.

This clonotype was seen a few times. V gene TRBV15 combines with J gene TRBJ1-4; tentative D call: TRBD1 (5 bases). Germline CDR1 and CDR2: LNHNV and YYDKDF (reference sequence). Trimming left V 5 bases short and J 4 bases short, with 14 bases between. The CDR3 spans 15 residues. CDR3 residues: CATSHRDGINEKLFF. The DNA for the CDR3 is TGTGCCACCAGCCACCGGGACGGAATTAATGAAAAACTGTTTTTT.

The genes are TRBV27 and TRBJ1-6; no clear D. From germline, CDR1 is MNHEY and CDR2 SMNVEV (reference sequence). CDR3 size: 11 residues. Trimming took off 8 bases at V and 10 bases at J, with 9 bases between the two ends. The CDR3 spells CASLEGSPLHF. CDR3 coding DNA: TGTGCCAGCCTGGAAGGGTCACCCCTCCACTTT.

Notes on this clonotype: One end of the junction does not line up with germline, which may come from a read error. This chain's CDR3 is CVSRPLATDYEQYF. The CDR3 DNA reads TGTGTCAGCAGGCCACTAGCGACCGACTACGAGCAGTACTTC. J is TRBJ2-5 and V is TRBV7-2, with TRBD2 identical over 7 bases. The J call is uncertain, as TRBJ2-7 better fits the DNA end. The CDR3 is 14 amino acids. Germline V gives CDR1 SGHTA, CDR2 FQGNSA.

A note on this clonotype: Germline is not matched at one junction end, which may reflect a read error. The chain combines TRBV6-5 with TRBJ2-4, with D perhaps being TRBD1 or TRBD2 (6 bases each). Judging by the DNA end, TRBJ2-5 fits better; the J call may be wrong. The germline V gene encodes CDR1 MNHEY and CDR2 SVGAGI. The CDR3 is 13 residues long. The CDR3 loop reads CVSSYGGGETQYF. CDR3 coding DNA: TGTGTCAGCAGTTACGGAGGGGGAGAGACCCAGTACTTC.

This clonotype was detected ten times or more. DNA of the CDR3: TGTGCCAGCAGCCGGACTAGCGGTGACGAGCAGTACTTC. Protein sequence: CASSRTSGDEQYF. The gene calls are TRBV7-2 and TRBJ2-7, with 10 positions matching TRBD2. CDR1 is SGHTA and CDR2 is FQGNSA in the germline V gene. The V gene end was trimmed by 5 bases and the J gene end by 5 bases; junction bases not matched to a gene: 3. CDR3 length: 13 residues.

The rearrangement links TRBV7-9 to TRBJ2-5, with a possible D match to TRBD1 (6 bases). With 3 bases removed from V and 5 bases from J, the gap between germline ends came to 16 bases. In germline, CDR1 is SEHNR, CDR2 FQNEAQ (reference sequence). The CDR3 consists of 15 residues. CDR3 bases: TGTGCCAGCAGCTTGGGGGCAGCCCCTAGGGAGACCCAGTACTTC. Its translation: CASSLGAAPRETQYF. The whole variable domain, filled in from reference TRBV7-9 and TRBJ2-5, reads DTGVSQNPRHKITKRGQNVTFRCDPISEHNRLYWYRQTLGQGPEFLTYFQNEAQLEKSRLLSDRFSAERPKGSFSTLEIQRTEQGDSAMYLCASSLGAAPRETQYFGPGTRLLVL.

V and J are TRBV20-1 and TRBJ1-6; D not resolved. Germline V gene lookup returns CDR1 DFQATT and CDR2 SNEGSKA (reference sequence). V was trimmed by 1 base and J by 5 bases, leaving 9 bases between them. The CDR3 totals 14 residues. The CDR3 nucleotides read TGCAGTGCTAGAGCGGCGGTCAATAATTCACCCCTCCACTTT. This sequence encodes CSARAAVNNSPLHF.

This sequence joins TRBV3-1 and TRBJ1-1, with no clear D. This CDR3 comprises 15 residues. Germline CDR1 LGHDT, CDR2 YNNKEL (reference sequence). Trimming shortened V by 0 bases and J by 5 bases, and 13 bases separated the two germline ends. Here the CDR3 reads CASSQDVWTATEAFF. In nucleotides, the CDR3 is TGTGCCAGCAGCCAAGATGTGTGGACGGCTACTGAAGCTTTCTTT.